This T cell receptor (beta chain) was retrieved from a study of cytomegalovirus exposure and HLA in healthy donors. Study at large: In terms of ancestry, the Caucasian-associated cluster contained more than 65% of the 398 genotyped donors. General study findings and limits: There were a few CMV-associated chains whose specificity for CMV antigens was confirmed in vitro. Later on, an analysis tied 15,000 to 20,000 TCR beta sequences to HLA alleles at 0.05 false discovery rate.

Germline CDR1 SGHRS, CDR2 YFSETQ. The CDR3 contains 14 residues. The J segment lost 1 base and the V segment lost 7 bases, leaving 4 bases of the junction unmatched. For this clone: Its target is unknown.

With 60 Vbeta and 13 Jbeta primers, the PCR was carried out. Profiling relied on immunoSEQ multiplex PCR, and the TCRdb table lists in-frame clones only, not all of them. In total, the table holds tens of thousands of clones. The chain recombines TRBV5-1 with TRBJ1-3, with TRBD1 matching 8 bases. The source of this sequence is a middle-aged man in good health and CMV-seropositive. The sample consisted of PBMCs. The CDR3 loop reads CASSDRVSGNTIYF. The DNA of the CDR3 is TGCGCCAGCTCGGACAGGGTGTCTGGAAACACCATATATTTT.